This T cell receptor beta chain was identified during a study of cytomegalovirus exposure and HLA in healthy donors. There are 14 residues in the CDR3. With 1 base removed from V and 5 bases from J, the gap between germline ends came to 9 bases. CDR1 MNHNS and CDR2 SASEGT come from the germline V gene. A multiplex PCR was run with 60 Vbeta primers and 13 Jbeta primers. Data came from immunoSEQ multiplex PCR; TCRdb stores just in-frame clones and leaves some out. There are approximately 180,000 clones in the sample; 70% to 90% occur only once, and 1.5% to 2% lies in the top ten. V is TRBV6-1 and J is TRBJ1-5; D is possibly TRBD1 (5 bases). The sample comprised PBMCs. The TCR sequence derives from a woman aged 18-29 years in good health and CMV-seronegative. CDR3 in DNA: TGTGCCAGCAGTGAAGTGGCGGGGGATCAGCCCCAGCATTTT. This translates into CASSEVAGDQPQHF.